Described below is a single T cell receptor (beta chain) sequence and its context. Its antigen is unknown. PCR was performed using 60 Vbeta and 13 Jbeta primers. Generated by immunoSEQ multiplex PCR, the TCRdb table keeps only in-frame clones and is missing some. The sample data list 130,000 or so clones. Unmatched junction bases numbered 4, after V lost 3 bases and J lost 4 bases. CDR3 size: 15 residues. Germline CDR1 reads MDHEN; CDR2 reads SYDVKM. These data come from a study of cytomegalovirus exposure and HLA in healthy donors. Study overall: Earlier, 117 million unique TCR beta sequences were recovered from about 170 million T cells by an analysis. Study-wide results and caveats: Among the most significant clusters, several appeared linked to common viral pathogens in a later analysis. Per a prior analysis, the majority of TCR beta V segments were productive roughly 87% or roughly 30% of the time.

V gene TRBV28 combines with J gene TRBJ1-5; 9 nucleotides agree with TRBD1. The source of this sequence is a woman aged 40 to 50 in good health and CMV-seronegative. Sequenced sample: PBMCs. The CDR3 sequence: CASSLGTGRNQPQHF. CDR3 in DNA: TGTGCCAGCAGTTTGGGGACAGGGAGGAATCAGCCCCAGCATTTT.